The next 30 T cell receptor beta chains were all read from a single sample in a study of CD8+ T cells in alopecia areata. As the sequencing template, cDNA was produced by extracting RNA and reverse transcribing it. The data were produced by immunoSEQ multiplex PCR, yet TCRdb's version contains in-frame clones alone and is incomplete. The table lists 150,000 to 200,000 clones, 60% of them singletons. The treatment denotes: oral pan-JAK inhibitor, 5-10 mg twice daily. Sequencing was performed on CD4+ T cells sorted from blood, taken at week 24, from a patient treated with tofacitinib. The receptors were gathered from a human donor with alopecia areata.

This chain joins TRBV30 and TRBJ1-2, with D unclear. The CDR3 consists of 13 residues. With 5 bases removed from V and 3 bases from J, the gap between germline ends came to 13 bases. CDR1 GTSNPN and CDR2 SVGIG come from the germline V gene (reference sequence). The CDR3 loop reads CAWSFRNHYGYTF. The CDR3 DNA reads TGTGCCTGGTCGTTCAGGAATCACTATGGCTACACCTTC.

This clone was seen a handful of times. The chain joins TRBV29-1 to TRBJ1-2, with TRBD1 identical over 11 bases. Germline loops: CDR1 SQVTM, CDR2 ANQGSEA. The CDR3 loop spans 15 amino acids. The junction had 12 bases not matched to a gene; V was cut back by 6 bases and J by 6 bases. The DNA of the CDR3 is TGCAGCGTCCCAGCCATCGGACAGGGGGCTCATGGCTACACCTTC. This encodes CSVPAIGQGAHGYTF.

In this sample, this clone turned up a few times. The V call is TRBV5-1, the J call TRBJ1-1; D gene ambiguous. CDR1 is SGHRS and CDR2 is YFSETQ in the germline V gene. V dropped 2 bases and J dropped 2 bases, with 13 bases sitting between them. This CDR3 is 15 amino acids long. The CDR3 region has the DNA TGCGCCAGCAGCTTCCTCGCGGGAGATAACACTGAAGCTTTCTTT. This codes for CASSFLAGDNTEAFF.

A remark on this clone: The sample carries other DNA sequences with the same CDR3. This sequence joins TRBV20-1 and TRBJ2-5; D is unclear. The CDR3 is 10 residues long. Germline CDR1 DFQATT, CDR2 SNEGSKA (reference sequence). V lost 6 bases, J lost 1 base, and 3 bases lay in between. CDR3 coding DNA: TGCAGTGCAGCCCAAGAGACCCAGTACTTC. Translating it yields CSAAQETQYF.

The V call is TRBV5-1, the J call TRBJ1-5; D is possibly TRBD1 (5 bases). CDR1 is SGHRS, CDR2 YFSETQ, per germline. The CDR3 extends over 13 amino acids. V lost 0 bases, J lost 6 bases, and 7 bases lay in between. The chain's CDR3 is CASSLVGGQPQHF. The CDR3 coding sequence is TGCGCCAGCAGCTTGGTTGGGGGTCAGCCCCAGCATTTT.

Only a few counts were recorded for this clone. The genes are TRBV29-1 and TRBJ2-5; 8 bases match TRBD2. This CDR3 region has 15 residues. The germline V gene has CDR1 SQVTM and CDR2 ANQGSEA. Trimming at V came to 0 bases and at J to 4 bases, leaving 7 bases not matched to a gene. The CDR3 is CSVEDPESGGETQYF. The CDR3 region has the DNA TGCAGCGTTGAAGATCCCGAAAGCGGGGGAGAGACCCAGTACTTC.

The V call is TRBV27, the J call TRBJ2-7; D gene ambiguous. This CDR3 contains 13 residues. CDR1 is MNHEY, CDR2 SMNVEV, per germline (reference sequence). With 5 bases removed from V and 4 bases from J, the gap between germline ends came to 12 bases. DNA of the CDR3: TGTGCCAGCAGTCCACCCCCCGGGTACGAGCAGTACTTC. It specifies CASSPPPGYEQYF.

The J gene is TRBJ1-2, the V gene TRBV7-8; D may be TRBD1 (5 bases). Trimming stripped 4 bases from V and 4 bases from J, with 16 bases between. The CDR3 has 15 amino acids. From germline, CDR1 is SGHVS and CDR2 FQNEAQ. CDR3 sequence reads: CASSSPSQGFYGYTF. The CDR3 DNA reads TGTGCCAGCAGCTCTCCCTCCCAGGGCTTCTATGGCTACACCTTC.

The chain joins TRBV15 to TRBJ2-3; D unresolved. Germline V lookup: CDR1 LNHNV, CDR2 YYDKDF (reference sequence). Deletions cut 4 bases from V and 4 bases from J, with 9 bases between. This CDR3 comprises 13 residues. This chain's CDR3 is CATSNSPADTQYF. In DNA, the CDR3 is TGTGCCACCAGCAATAGTCCGGCAGATACGCAGTATTTT.

The gene calls are TRBV7-8 and TRBJ1-5, with D unclear. V gave up 1 base and J gave up 2 bases, with 6 bases separating them. Germline-derived CDR1 and CDR2 are SGHVS and FQNEAQ. This CDR3 is 14 amino acids long. The CDR3 sequence is CASSLGLGNQPQHF. DNA of the CDR3: TGTGCCAGCAGCTTAGGTCTGGGCAATCAGCCCCAGCATTTT. The full variable domain, completed using reference TRBV7-8 and TRBJ1-5, is GAGVSQSPRYKVAKRGQDVALRCDPISGHVSLFWYQQALGQGPEFLTYFQNEAQLDKSGLPSDRFFAERPEGSVSTLKIQRTQQEDSAVYLCASSLGLGNQPQHFGDGTRLSIL.

The chain combines TRBV5-4 with TRBJ2-5, with 12 positions matching TRBD1. This CDR3 spans 15 amino acids. Germline assignment: CDR1 SGHNT and CDR2 YYREEE (reference sequence). Germline trimming cut 5 bases from V and 5 bases from J; bases unmatched to any gene: 7. CDR3 sequence reads: CASSPGTGGSETQYF. CDR3 nucleotides: TGTGCCAGCAGTCCCGGGACAGGGGGCTCGGAGACCCAGTACTTC.

This clone showed up just a few times. V is TRBV27 and J is TRBJ1-6; D is uncertain. Germline CDR1 MNHEY, CDR2 SMNVEV (reference sequence). The CDR3 consists of 15 residues. V was clipped by 3 bases and J by 0 bases, with 6 bases between them. The CDR3 region is CASSFGSSYNSPLHF. The CDR3 DNA reads as TGTGCCAGCAGTTTTGGTAGCTCCTATAATTCACCCCTCCACTTT.

The rearrangement links TRBV7-2 to TRBJ1-4; D is unclear. With 2 bases removed from V and 12 bases from J, the gap between germline ends came to 13 bases. Germline lookup yields CDR1 SGHTA and CDR2 FQGNSA. The CDR3 length is 13 residues. This chain's CDR3 is CASSLQPGEELFF. The CDR3, as DNA: TGTGCCAGCAGCTTACAACCCGGAGAGGAACTGTTTTTT.

This chain joins TRBV27 and TRBJ1-2; TRBD1 matches 7 bases. The CDR3 is made up of 13 amino acids. CDR1 is MNHEY and CDR2 is SMNVEV in the germline V gene (reference sequence). With 6 bases clipped from V and 4 bases from J, the junction kept 5 bases outside the gene matches. The CDR3 is CASSRQGLYGYTF. In DNA form, the CDR3 reads TGTGCCAGCAGCCGACAGGGACTCTATGGCTACACCTTC.

The chain carries TRBV11-2 and TRBJ1-2; maybe TRBD1 (5 bases). CDR1 and CDR2 (germline): SGHAT, FQNNGV. Trimming pared 3 bases from V and 7 bases from J, leaving 15 bases between. The CDR3 is 14 residues long. The CDR3 coding sequence is TGTGCCAGCAGCTTTGGGCCGGGAAGGGGTGGCTACACCTTC. It is translated as CASSFGPGRGGYTF.

V usage is TRBV4-1 and J usage is TRBJ1-2, with 7 bases identical to TRBD1. Germline CDR1 and CDR2: MGHRA and YSYEKL. V lost 3 bases and J lost 4; bases outside the gene matches: 14. The CDR3 length is 17 residues. The CDR3: CASSQPTGQRNLYGYTF. The DNA for the CDR3 is TGCGCCAGCAGCCAGCCGACGGGACAGCGGAACCTCTATGGCTACACCTTC.

In its sample, this clone was seen a few times. The CDR3 DNA follows: TGTGCCAGCAGTTGGCGAGCGACTAGCGGCCCCTACGAGCAGTACTTC. This codes for CASSWRATSGPYEQYF. The V gene is TRBV11-2, the J gene TRBJ2-7; 9 nucleotides match TRBD2. The germline CDR1 and CDR2 sequences are SGHAT and FQNNGV. V gave up 6 bases and J gave up 2 bases; unmatched junction bases: 11. CDR3 length equals 16 residues.

This rearrangement joins TRBV4-2 to TRBJ2-1; 10 nucleotides agree with TRBD2. Germline V gene data show CDR1 as LGHNA and CDR2 as YNFKEQ. V was pared by 1 base and J by 7 bases, with 10 bases of the junction left unmatched. This CDR3 has 17 amino acids. Here the CDR3 reads CASSQGQAGGPGNEQFF. The CDR3 region has the DNA TGTGCCAGCAGCCAAGGGCAAGCGGGGGGGCCGGGGAATGAGCAGTTCTTC.

This clone was seen only a few times. This rearrangement joins TRBV2 to TRBJ2-5; D is unclear. Trimming shortened V by 8 bases and J by 4 bases, and 14 bases separated the two germline ends. The CDR3 is made up of 13 amino acids. Germline V gene data show CDR1 as SNHLY and CDR2 as FYNNEI. For the CDR3, the DNA is TGTGCCAGCCATATAGAGGTCGCAGAGACCCAGTACTTC. Encoded protein: CASHIEVAETQYF. Based on the CDR3 plus reference TRBV2 and TRBJ2-5, the full variable domain is EPEVTQTPSHQVTQMGQEVILRCVPISNHLYFYWYRQILGQKVEFLVSFYNNEISEKSEIFDDQFSVERPDGSNFTLKIRSTKLEDSAMYFCASHIEVAETQYFGPGTRLLVL.

The gene calls are TRBV9 and TRBJ1-2; D gene unclear. Germline lookup yields CDR1 SGDLS and CDR2 YYNGEE. The V and J ends lost 6 bases and 4 bases respectively, with 19 bases between them. This CDR3 is 15 amino acids long. Written as DNA, the CDR3 is TGTGCCAGCACCACTGAACTGGACGGACTCTATGGCTACACCTTC. This translates into CASTTELDGLYGYTF.

This clone was picked up one time. This chain connects TRBV29-1 to TRBJ2-3, with 9 bases that match TRBD1. Germline lookup yields CDR1 SQVTM and CDR2 ANQGSEA. The CDR3 covers 12 residues. The V and J ends lost 7 bases and 5 bases, in that order; junction bases with no gene match: 4. The CDR3 here is CSALTGGDTQYF. Written as DNA, the CDR3 is TGCAGCGCCCTGACAGGGGGAGATACGCAGTATTTT.

The CDR3 loop is CASSVVGSPEQFF. The DNA for the CDR3 is TGTGCCAGCAGCGTAGTAGGGTCACCCGAGCAGTTCTTC. The chain is built from TRBV9 and TRBJ2-1; D is undetermined. CDR3 size: 13 residues. Trimming removed 0 bases at V and 10 bases at J, with 11 bases between. In germline, CDR1 is SGDLS, CDR2 YYNGEE.

Only a few counts were recorded for this clone. The J gene is TRBJ2-3, the V gene TRBV7-9; 9 nucleotides line up with TRBD1. V dropped 7 bases and J dropped 1; count of bases not matched to a gene: 6. Looked up from germline, CDR1 is SEHNR and CDR2 is FQNEAQ (reference sequence). This CDR3 is built from 15 residues. CDR3 protein: CASILRDRGTDTQYF. CDR3 DNA: TGTGCCAGCATCCTCCGGGACAGGGGCACAGATACGCAGTATTTT.

The chain has TRBV4-1 and TRBJ2-3; 8 bases are shared with TRBD2. Trimming cost V 0 bases and J 5 bases; bases outside gene matches: 4. CDR3 length equals 15 residues. Germline V CDR1 and CDR2: MGHRA, YSYEKL. The chain's CDR3 is CASSQEERGLDTQYF. CDR3 DNA sequence: TGCGCCAGCAGCCAAGAGGAGCGGGGGTTAGATACGCAGTATTTT.

This clone was seen a handful of times. This chain uses TRBV15 with TRBJ2-5; no firm D call. V was shortened by 5 bases and J by 4 bases, with 23 bases between the two germline ends. Germline V gene lookup returns CDR1 LNHNV and CDR2 YYDKDF (reference sequence). This CDR3 spans 17 amino acids. The CDR3 sequence: CATSPVDGAVTGETQYF. DNA of the CDR3: TGTGCCACCAGCCCAGTCGATGGTGCGGTGACTGGAGAGACCCAGTACTTC. Using reference TRBV15 and TRBJ2-5 for the parts outside the CDR3, the full variable domain is DAMVIQNPRYQVTQFGKPVTLSCSQTLNHNVMYWYQQKSSQAPKLLFHYYDKDFNNEADTPDNFQSRRPNTSFCFLDIRSPGLGDTAMYLCATSPVDGAVTGETQYFGPGTRLLVL.

This clone was detected only a few times. The chain joins TRBV27 to TRBJ1-2; no reliable D call. Per the germline V gene, CDR1 is MNHEY and CDR2 is SMNVEV (reference sequence). V shed 6 bases and J shed 5 bases, with 10 bases lying between them. The CDR3 has 12 residues. For the CDR3, the DNA is TGTGCCAGCAGAAACGGCCTATATGGCTACACCTTC. Protein product: CASRNGLYGYTF.

Regarding this clone: An end of the junction does not agree with germline; a read error may underlie this. V usage is TRBV4-3 and J usage is TRBJ2-3, with D hard to call. Germline V gene sequence: CDR1 LGHNA, CDR2 YSLEER. The CDR3 is made up of 12 amino acids. The CDR3 sequence is CASSQDNRQTSF. DNA of the CDR3: TGCGCCAGCAGCCAAGATAATCGCCAAACAAGTTTT.

The chain recombines TRBV6-1 with TRBJ1-5; D uncertain. Between the trimmed V and J ends, which lost 1 base and 7 bases, there was a span of 11 bases. CDR3 length equals 14 residues. Germline CDR1 and CDR2: MNHNS and SASEGT. CDR3 sequence (DNA): TGTGCCAGCAGTGAAGAAAGAGGAAAGCAGCCCCAGCATTTT. It yields the protein CASSEERGKQPQHF.

The chain employs TRBV6-6 and TRBJ1-4, with a tentative D call TRBD1 (5 bases). There are 15 residues in the CDR3. CDR1 MNHNY and CDR2 SVGAGI come from the germline V gene (reference sequence). V lost 2 bases, J lost 2 bases, and 9 bases lay in between. In DNA form, the CDR3 reads TGTGCCAGCAGTTACCGCGACAGCACTAATGAAAAACTGTTTTTT. It is translated as CASSYRDSTNEKLFF.

The chain has TRBV25-1 and TRBJ1-6; 9 nucleotides align to TRBD1. The CDR3 spans 15 residues. V lost 5 bases and J lost 9; bases outside the gene matches: 8. CDR1 and CDR2 from the germline V gene are MGHDK and SYGVNS. CDR3 DNA sequence: TGTGCCAGCAGTCCCCTGGGACAGGGAGGTTCACCCCTCCACTTT. It yields the protein CASSPLGQGGSPLHF. The full variable domain, its missing parts supplied by reference TRBV25-1 and TRBJ1-6, is EADIYQTPRYLVIGTGKKITLECSQTMGHDKMYWYQQDPGMELHLIHYSYGVNSTEKGDLSSESTVSRIRTEHFPLTLESARPSHTSQYLCASSPLGQGGSPLHFGNGTRLTVT.